This T cell receptor (beta chain) was sequenced in a study of T-cell reconstitution after alpha-beta-depleted transplantation in children. Overall study findings and caveats: The origin of alpha-beta T cells about two months after transplant was reportedly several hundred expanded graft clones. Surviving recipient T cells and thymic progenitors accounted for the high day-60 TCRbeta diversity observed in some patients. One year after transplant, T-cell counts and diversity came mostly from newly produced T cells.

Comments on this clonotype: The antigen is undetermined.

Researchers prepared the TCRbeta library using unique molecular identifiers, the study reports. Using its own MiXCR run on the PCR reads, TCRdb lists one record per CDR3 protein. The sample shows under 850,000 distinct CDR3 sequences, approximately 14% of them seen only once. Germline values: CDR1 DFQATT, CDR2 SNEGSKA (reference sequence). V was trimmed by 6 bases and J by 6 bases, leaving 27 bases between them. The CDR3 length is 16 residues. The source material was PBMCs, sampled before TCRalphabeta/CD19-depleted stem cell transplant. The sequence came from a girl aged 2 to 10 with congenital amegakaryocytic thrombocytopenia, due to receive a stem cell transplant. The genes are TRBV20-1 and TRBJ2-7, with D maybe TRBD2 (6 bases). CDR3 sequence (DNA): TGCAGTGCCACAAAGCCGGGACTCGAAGTCAAGCGCGAGCAGTACTTC. Translation: CSATKPGLEVKREQYF.